This TCR beta chain was identified in a study of shared clonotypes between healthy human individuals. As handled by the study authors: Junction-only immunoSEQ sequences carried no quality scores, so filtering differed. TCRdb keeps only in-frame clones here, not all; method: immunoSEQ multiplex PCR. That table gives V, J and clone size, and the DNA gave D and trimming. The sample records some 1 million clones, approximately 70% being singletons. The germline V and J ends were trimmed by 7 bases and 8 bases, with 12 bases remaining between them. The CDR3 has 13 amino acids. Germline loops: CDR1 SNHLY, CDR2 FYNNEI. Study-level results: Expectations were that clonotype sharing among donors would be affected by sequencing depth. There were few donors, and this limited the genetic and exposure-history diversity represented.

With regard to this clone: The antigen is undetermined.

The sample comprised memory CD4+ T cells sorted from blood. Subset defined: CD45RA-negative fraction. This sequence originates from a man in his late teens or twenties in good health. This chain connects TRBV2 to TRBJ1-6; D gene unclear. Here the CDR3 DNA reads TGTGCCAGCAAAGTGGGCAGAGATTCACCCCTCCACTTT. Translating gives CASKVGRDSPLHF.